Listed below are T cell receptor beta chains from one sample, sequenced in a study of T-cell memory formation after mild COVID-19. TCRdb itself ran the 5' RACE reads through MiXCR, one entry per CDR3 protein. The profile shows some 490,000 distinct CDR3 sequences, 18% of them singletons. Sequencing was done on a sample of PBMCs or a T cell subset sorted from them (not recorded which). The receptors were sampled from an adult woman who had mild COVID-19 (a few samples of this study predate the infection). Cell type and time point are not known. The CDR3 runs from the conserved cysteine through the conserved F or W. Each record gives: CDR3 length, clone size, D gene, J gene, V gene, CDR3 protein, CDR3 DNA. The D gene is left open where the match is weak. Part of the rows lack a size; the others show once, few, many or a class for expanded clones.

cdr3_length: 13
clone_size: many
d_call: TRBD1
j_call: TRBJ2-7
v_call: TRBV10-3
cdr3_aa: CATRGTGEGEQYF
cdr3_nt: TGTGCCACCAGGGGGACAGGGGAGGGTGAGCAGTACTTC

cdr3_length: 12
clone_size: many
d_call: TRBD1
j_call: TRBJ2-7
v_call: TRBV10-3
cdr3_aa: CAISETGWEQYF
cdr3_nt: TGTGCCATCTCGGAGACAGGGTGGGAGCAGTACTTC

cdr3_length: 16
clone_size: NA
d_call: TRBD1
j_call: TRBJ2-3
v_call: TRBV6-1
cdr3_aa: CASGQGVPRGTDTQYF
cdr3_nt: TGTGCCAGTGGACAGGGGGTACCTCGGGGCACAGATACGCAGTATTTT

cdr3_length: 13
clone_size: few
d_call: NA
j_call: TRBJ1-2
v_call: TRBV6-5
cdr3_aa: CASSRTGTRGYTF
cdr3_nt: TGTGCCAGCAGTCGCACCGGGACTCGAGGCTACACCTTC

cdr3_length: 14
clone_size: few
d_call: TRBD1
j_call: TRBJ2-5
v_call: TRBV5-1
cdr3_aa: CASSRGQERETQYF
cdr3_nt: TGCGCCAGCAGCCGGGGACAGGAACGAGAGACCCAGTACTTC

cdr3_length: 11
clone_size: few
d_call: NA
j_call: TRBJ2-5
v_call: TRBV2
cdr3_aa: CASSETETQYF
cdr3_nt: TGTGCCAGCAGTGAAACAGAGACCCAGTACTTC

cdr3_length: 12
clone_size: NA
d_call: NA
j_call: TRBJ1-1
v_call: TRBV12-3/TRBV12-4
cdr3_aa: CASLLRGLGAFF
cdr3_nt: TGTGCCAGCCTCCTAAGGGGGTTGGGAGCTTTCTTT

cdr3_length: 20
clone_size: NA
d_call: NA
j_call: TRBJ2-3
v_call: TRBV5-1
cdr3_aa: CASSLDLGVSGLASTDTQYF
cdr3_nt: TGCGCCAGCAGCTTGGATCTCGGAGTATCGGGACTGGCTAGCACAGATACGCAGTATTTT

cdr3_length: 14
clone_size: few
d_call: NA
j_call: TRBJ1-3
v_call: TRBV7-8
cdr3_aa: CASSLTAPGNTIYF
cdr3_nt: TGTGCCAGCAGCTTGACAGCGCCTGGAAACACCATATATTTT

cdr3_length: 13
clone_size: few
d_call: NA
j_call: TRBJ1-3
v_call: TRBV12-3/TRBV12-4
cdr3_aa: CASGLSGGNTIYF
cdr3_nt: TGTGCCAGCGGCCTCAGTGGTGGAAACACCATATATTTT

cdr3_length: 17
clone_size: few
d_call: TRBD2
j_call: TRBJ2-1
v_call: TRBV6-1
cdr3_aa: CASRSSRRGSSYNEQFF
cdr3_nt: TGTGCCAGCAGGTCCTCCCGGCGGGGGTCATCCTACAATGAGCAGTTCTTC

cdr3_length: 17
clone_size: NA
d_call: TRBD1
j_call: TRBJ2-6
v_call: TRBV7-2
cdr3_aa: CASSPTGGSSGANVLTF
cdr3_nt: TGTGCCAGCAGCCCCACAGGGGGGTCATCTGGGGCCAACGTCCTGACTTTC

cdr3_length: 14
clone_size: few
d_call: NA
j_call: TRBJ1-2
v_call: TRBV7-2
cdr3_aa: CASSLDGRRYGYTF
cdr3_nt: TGTGCCAGCAGCCTTGATGGAAGACGGTATGGCTACACCTTC

cdr3_length: 12
clone_size: few
d_call: NA
j_call: TRBJ1-2
v_call: TRBV6-2/TRBV6-3
cdr3_aa: CASSYLSYGYTF
cdr3_nt: TGTGCCAGCAGTTACCTCAGCTATGGCTACACCTTC

cdr3_length: 15
clone_size: few
d_call: TRBD1
j_call: TRBJ1-1
v_call: TRBV20-1
cdr3_aa: CSASDWDRTIFEAFF
cdr3_nt: TGCAGTGCTAGTGACTGGGACAGAACAATATTTGAAGCTTTCTTT

cdr3_length: 12
clone_size: few
d_call: NA
j_call: TRBJ2-5
v_call: TRBV20-1
cdr3_aa: CSLVVGAETQYF
cdr3_nt: TGCAGCCTGGTGGTGGGGGCGGAGACCCAGTACTTC

cdr3_length: 13
clone_size: few
d_call: TRBD1
j_call: TRBJ2-1
v_call: TRBV2
cdr3_aa: CASKRDRNNEQFF
cdr3_nt: TGTGCCAGCAAGAGGGACAGGAACAATGAGCAGTTCTTC

cdr3_length: 14
clone_size: few
d_call: NA
j_call: TRBJ1-2
v_call: TRBV12-3/TRBV12-4
cdr3_aa: CASSTVTGAYGYTF
cdr3_nt: TGTGCCAGCAGTACCGTGACGGGGGCCTATGGCTACACCTTC

cdr3_length: 12
clone_size: NA
d_call: NA
j_call: TRBJ1-1
v_call: TRBV24-1
cdr3_aa: CAATGENTEAFF
cdr3_nt: TGTGCCGCGACAGGAGAGAACACTGAAGCTTTCTTT

cdr3_length: 13
clone_size: NA
d_call: NA
j_call: TRBJ1-2
v_call: TRBV14
cdr3_aa: CASSQDWQGSYTF
cdr3_nt: TGTGCCAGCAGCCAAGATTGGCAAGGGAGCTACACCTTC

cdr3_length: 13
clone_size: few
d_call: NA
j_call: TRBJ2-5
v_call: TRBV5-6
cdr3_aa: CASSGDIQETQYF
cdr3_nt: TGTGCCAGCAGCGGGGATATACAAGAGACCCAGTACTTC

cdr3_length: 16
clone_size: NA
d_call: NA
j_call: TRBJ1-3
v_call: TRBV6-2/TRBV6-3
cdr3_aa: CASSGWRGVSGNTIYF
cdr3_nt: TGTGCCAGCAGCGGGTGGAGAGGGGTCTCTGGAAACACCATATATTTT

cdr3_length: 15
clone_size: NA
d_call: TRBD2
j_call: TRBJ2-7
v_call: TRBV5-1
cdr3_aa: CASSYIAGGSYEQYF
cdr3_nt: TGCGCCAGCAGCTACATAGCGGGGGGTTCCTACGAGCAGTACTTC

cdr3_length: 15
clone_size: NA
d_call: NA
j_call: TRBJ2-7
v_call: TRBV2
cdr3_aa: CASSEEGSGSYEQYF
cdr3_nt: TGTGCCAGCAGTGAGGAGGGTAGCGGCTCCTACGAGCAGTACTTC

cdr3_length: 11
clone_size: NA
d_call: NA
j_call: TRBJ2-1
v_call: TRBV25-1
cdr3_aa: CASNDLNEQFF
cdr3_nt: TGTGCCAGCAACGACCTTAATGAGCAGTTCTTC